Each of the 6 T cell receptor beta chains below was sequenced from the same sample in a study of T cells in Graves' hyperthyroidism and ophthalmopathy. Amplification of TCR beta CDR3 regions was performed using RNA transcripts as template. Initially, a first-round RT-PCR of the TCR CDR3 employed the HTBI primer set. TCRdb independently ran MiXCR on the multiplex PCR reads; one entry per CDR3 protein. Here the sample spans hundreds of thousands of distinct CDR3 sequences, 12% to 15% being singletons. The sequencing sample was made of blood. These receptors all come from a woman aged 18-29 years with Graves' hyperthyroidism.

The genes are TRBV29-1 and TRBJ2-3, with D possibly called TRBD1 or TRBD2 (5 bases each). The V end was cut by 7 bases, the J end by 1 base, with 12 bases between. The V gene's germline CDR1 is SQVTM and CDR2 ANQGSEA. This CDR3 has 13 residues. CDR3 sequence reads: CSADMGGTDTQYF. CDR3 bases: TGCAGCGCCGACATGGGGGGCACAGATACGCAGTATTTT.

CDR3 sequence reads: CASRPYGDYTGELFF. DNA for the CDR3: TGTGCCAGCAGACCCTATGGGGACTACACCGGGGAGCTGTTTTTT. This sequence joins TRBV3-1 and TRBJ2-2; TRBD2 is a possible D gene (6 bases). The germline gives CDR1 LGHDT, CDR2 YNNKEL (reference sequence). V dropped 6 bases and J dropped 3 bases, with 14 bases sitting between them. The CDR3 spans 15 residues.

The chain uses TRBV2 and TRBJ2-5; TRBD1 agrees at 10 bases. CDR3 length: 13 residues. Trimming cost V 6 bases and J 10 bases; bases outside gene matches: 8. Looked up from germline, CDR1 is SNHLY and CDR2 is FYNNEI. CDR3 residues: CASSTGTGADQYF. CDR3 bases: TGTGCCAGCAGCACCGGGACAGGGGCCGACCAGTACTTC.

The chain uses TRBV4-2 and TRBJ2-5; no firm D call. In germline, CDR1 is LGHNA, CDR2 YNFKEQ. The ends were cut back, 0 bases at V and 2 bases at J, with 10 bases in the middle. This CDR3 has 15 amino acids. Here the CDR3 reads CASSQDRATQETQYF. DNA of the CDR3: TGTGCCAGCAGCCAAGATAGGGCTACACAAGAGACCCAGTACTTC.

This clonotype was seen ten or more times. The V and J genes are TRBV28 and TRBJ2-7; D is unresolved. The V end was cut by 6 bases, the J end by 7 bases, with 13 bases between. The CDR3 has 12 residues. Germline V CDR1 and CDR2: MDHEN, SYDVKM. This CDR3 reads CASRLRVGEQYF. The CDR3 DNA sequence: TGTGCCAGCAGATTACGGGTCGGGGAGCAGTACTTC.

This clonotype was seen only a few times. With a much larger clone just one base away, this may be a read error. The V call is TRBV11-2, the J call TRBJ2-7, with D perhaps assigned TRBD1 or TRBD2 (6 bases each). CDR1 SGHAT and CDR2 FQNNGV come from the germline V gene. This CDR3 is built from 15 residues. The CDR3 bases are TGTGCCAGCAGCTCGGACGTAGGCAGGGGAGGCGAGCAGCACTTC. This gives the protein CASSSDVGRGGEQHF.